A selection of T cell receptor beta chains follows, all from one sample in a study of cytomegalovirus exposure and HLA in healthy donors. The protocol was immunoSEQ multiplex PCR, while the TCRdb copy is restricted to in-frame clones and leaves out a portion. This repertoire shows some 190,000 clones, over 80% found once; its top ten account for about 1.6%. Sequenced sample: PBMCs. The receptor set was obtained from a man aged 40-49 years in good health and CMV-seronegative. CDR3s include the opening cysteine and the closing phenylalanine or tryptophan. Fields, in order: V gene, J gene, CDR3 length, D gene, clone size, CDR3 DNA, CDR3 protein. A D gene is named only where the DNA matches it firmly. Only some rows state a clone size, as once, few, many or a class for expanded clones.

>TRBV6-5|TRBJ1-5|14|-|-
TGTGCCAGCAGAGGGGGGGAGGAGAATCAGCCCCAGCATTTT
CASRGGEENQPQHF
>TRBV6-1|TRBJ2-7|14|TRBD2|once
TGTGCCAGCAGCCGGGGAGGGGAAGCGGGAGAGCAGTACTTC
CASSRGGEAGEQYF
>TRBV7-2|TRBJ2-3|15|-|-
TGTGCCAGCAGCTTATCAAGCGGCCTCACAGATACGCAGTATTTT
CASSLSSGLTDTQYF
>TRBV7-9|TRBJ1-1|11|-|once
TGTGCCAGCAGTACCGGGACAGAAGCTTTCTTT
CASSTGTEAFF
>TRBV10-2|TRBJ2-1|15|-|-
TGCGCCAGCAGTGATTACGGGGAAGGATACAATGAGCAGTTCTTC
CASSDYGEGYNEQFF
>TRBV6-7|TRBJ2-2|17|TRBD1|-
TGTGCCAGCAGCAATACCGGGACAGGGGTTAGGAACGGGGAGCTGTTTTTT
CASSNTGTGVRNGELFF
>TRBV28|TRBJ2-7|11|-|-
TGTGCCAGCAGGTCAACCTACGAGCAGTACTTC
CASRSTYEQYF
>TRBV2|TRBJ1-1|13|-|-
TGTGCCAGCAGTGAAACTAGGAACACTGAAGCTTTCTTT
CASSETRNTEAFF
>TRBV7-8|TRBJ1-2|16|-|-
TGTGCCAGCAGCTTAGTAGGCCCAGGATCTTCCTATGGCTACACCTTC
CASSLVGPGSSYGYTF
>TRBV5-5|TRBJ2-1|19|TRBD2|-
TGTGCCAGCAGCTTGGATTTCGCTAGCGGGAGGGTCTCCTACAATGAGCAGTTCTTC
CASSLDFASGRVSYNEQFF
>TRBV9|TRBJ2-3|13|-|once
TGTGCCAGCAGCGGCCCTCTCACTGGTACGCAGTATTTT
CASSGPLTGTQYF
>TRBV5-1|TRBJ1-1|14|TRBD1|few
TGCGCCAGCTGCCAGGACAGGGGGAACACTGAAGCTTTCTTT
CASCQDRGNTEAFF